This T cell receptor (beta chain) was sequenced during a study of blood T cell repertoires in COVID-19 (dated by TCRdb to the early 2020s). Background for the entire study: Samples covering the acute and convalescent phases of COVID-19 were provided by collaborators in the United States, Italy and Spain. The material from the prospective study consisted of cDNA or gDNA derived from T cells, B-cell-depleted T cells, or PBMCs. The sample metadata nearly always contained a de-identified subject ID, COVID-19 status, age in years and sex. A freely available public database, intended as a resource for researchers studying the immune response to SARS-CoV-2, is where the repertoires were released. Subjects who had been exposed to COVID-19, were actively infected with it, or had recovered from it provided the deeply sampled blood TCRbeta repertoires that made up the dataset. Samples were obtained from the ongoing ImmuneRACE study (first 160 participants) and from some 1,300 subjects provided by 6 global collaborators. HLA class I and class II types, where available, came from metadata supplied by the sample provider rather than from assay-based typing.

Turning to this clone: Its target antigen remains unknown. The record has no base qualities; no much larger clone is one base away.

Measured from the cysteine to the phenylalanine, the CDR3 is 13 residues long. The entry retains the CDR3 DNA only, 39 bases that are in frame from base 1. Deletion took 6 bases off V and 4 bases off J, with a span of 12 bases between the germline ends. Per the germline V gene, SNHLY is the CDR1 and FYNNEI is the CDR2. On the study overall, not on this receptor specifically: The amount of clinical and demographic metadata varied by source and participant and was provided uncurated.

The immunoSEQ Assay, a bias-controlled multiplex PCR, was used to amplify TCRbeta CDR3 regions from genomic DNA. The paper's processing steps were these. The number of nucleated cells in each sample was estimated by amplification of reference gene primers within the assay. To quantify the absolute abundance of each unique TCRbeta CDR3 rearrangement, sequence reads were collapsed and filtered. For each sample, productive Simpson clonality was calculated as the square root of Simpson's diversity index over productive rearrangements. The clones in this table, taken by TCRdb from immuneACCESS, are in-frame only. Not every clone is retained; where verified, under half of the shortfall comes from an unresolved V gene, and the cause of the rest is unknown. Clonal size and the V and J genes are those of that table, whereas D and trimming came from the DNA. The sample table holds 110,000 or so clones, of which around 91% were seen once. The ten largest clonotypes hold 25% to 35% of the sample.

Each collaborating institution followed its own protocols to collect whole blood in K2EDTA tubes. For TCRbeta analysis, collaborator samples were shipped as frozen whole blood, as isolated PBMCs, or as DNA extracted from either sample type. Input material: peripheral blood. Recombination linked TRBV2 to TRBJ1-1; TRBD1 is a possible D gene, resting on 6 matching bases. The sequence came from a man between 65 and 85 years old with active or convalescent COVID-19. The base sequence is TGTGCCAGCAGAGGGGACACCGGCACTGAAGCTTTCTTT. Its coded protein is CASRGDTGTEAFF.